Each of the 10 T cell receptor beta chains below was sequenced from the same sample in a study of T cells in Graves' hyperthyroidism and ophthalmopathy. TCR beta CDR3 region amplification was performed from RNA transcripts. The HTBI set primed first-round TCR CDR3 RT-PCR. TCRdb analysed the multiplex PCR reads with MiXCR anew, one entry per CDR3 protein. The profile shows some 570,000 distinct CDR3 sequences, over 12% of them singletons. Input material: blood. These receptors were obtained from a woman aged 18 to 35 with Graves' ophthalmopathy.

The chain has TRBV7-9 and TRBJ2-2; 12 bases match TRBD1. V gave up 6 bases and J gave up 6 bases; unmatched junction bases: 14. CDR3 length equals 18 residues. The germline CDR1 and CDR2 sequences are SEHNR and FQNEAQ (reference sequence). The CDR3 loop reads CASSLTIGTGGAAGELFF. The CDR3 DNA follows: TGTGCCAGCAGTCTAACAATCGGGACAGGGGGCGCGGCCGGGGAGCTGTTTTTT.

This clonotype was counted at least ten times. The chain links TRBV30 to TRBJ1-5; D possibly corresponds to TRBD1 (5 bases). Trimming cost V 5 bases and J 6 bases, with 20 bases left between them. The germline V gene has CDR1 GTSNPN and CDR2 SVGIG (reference sequence). The length of the CDR3 is 15 residues. CDR3 in amino acids: CAWEAGTRAGQPQHF. CDR3 bases: TGTGCCTGGGAAGCCGGGACTAGGGCGGGTCAGCCCCAGCATTTT.

In its sample, this clonotype was seen many times. This rearrangement joins TRBV29-1 to TRBJ1-1, with TRBD1 identical over 7 bases. Germline CDR1 SQVTM, CDR2 ANQGSEA. The CDR3 covers 11 residues. V dropped 4 bases and J dropped 11; count of bases not matched to a gene: 7. CDR3 protein: CSVGQGGGAFF. CDR3 sequence (DNA): TGCAGCGTTGGACAGGGCGGAGGGGCTTTCTTT.

Many counts were recorded for this clonotype. The chain combines TRBV7-2 with TRBJ2-7; D gene unclear. The CDR3 contains 13 residues. Trimming took off 5 bases at V and 5 bases at J, with 13 bases between the two ends. Germline V gene sequence: CDR1 SGHTA, CDR2 FQGNSA. CDR3 bases: TGTGCCAGCAGCCGTCCCCTCCGGGACGAGCAGTACTTC. Its translation: CASSRPLRDEQYF.

To note about this clonotype: This may stem from a read error, because a much larger clone lies one nucleotide away. The chain is built from TRBV12-3 or TRBV12-4 and TRBJ1-2; 7 bases line up with TRBD1. The CDR3 contains 19 residues. With 2 bases clipped from V and 8 bases from J, the junction kept 23 bases outside the gene matches. CDR3 sequence: CASSLPRQGIPRNCRGYTF. The DNA for the CDR3 is TGTGCCAGCAGTTTACCTCGACAGGGTATCCCTCGAAACTGTAGAGGCTACACCTTC.

There are many counts of this clonotype. This chain links TRBV11-2 with TRBJ1-1, with D perhaps matching TRBD1 (6 bases). The CDR3 is 13 residues long. V lost 5 bases to trimming and J lost 5 bases, with 12 bases between them. The germline CDR1 and CDR2 sequences are SGHAT and FQNNGV. CDR3: CASSHLQGTEAFF. In DNA, the CDR3 is TGTGCCAGCAGCCATTTACAGGGAACTGAAGCTTTCTTT.

At least ten counts were recorded for this clonotype. The chain carries TRBV27 and TRBJ2-7, with D possibly matching TRBD1 (5 bases). From germline, CDR1 is MNHEY and CDR2 SMNVEV (reference sequence). The CDR3 consists of 16 residues. The V end lost 3 bases, the J end lost 3 bases, and 18 bases lay between the germline ends. CDR3 loop: CASSLAQPGNHYEQYF. The CDR3 DNA reads as TGTGCCAGCAGTTTGGCCCAGCCAGGGAATCACTACGAGCAGTACTTC.

This clonotype has a count of ten or more. This chain uses TRBV20-1 with TRBJ2-2, with 15 bases lining up with TRBD2. Looked up from germline, CDR1 is DFQATT and CDR2 is SNEGSKA (reference sequence). The CDR3 contains 16 residues. V dropped 5 bases and J dropped 6; count of bases not matched to a gene: 7. CDR3 DNA sequence: TGCAGTGCTTGGACTAGCGGGAGGGCCTTAGCCGGGGAGCTGTTTTTT. Translating gives CSAWTSGRALAGELFF.

This clonotype was seen ten or more times. This rearrangement joins TRBV6-1 to TRBJ2-1; D uncertain. Trimming shortened V by 8 bases and J by 2 bases, and 13 bases separated the two germline ends. In germline, CDR1 is MNHNS, CDR2 SASEGT. There are 14 residues in the CDR3. In DNA, the CDR3 is TGTGCCAGCTGCCCTCACCCTACCTACAATGAGCAGTTCTTC. This sequence encodes CASCPHPTYNEQFF.

In the case of this clonotype: A read error is possible here, since a much larger clone lies one base away. The chain links TRBV5-1 to TRBJ1-6; no clear D gene. The V end was cut by 0 bases, the J end by 8 bases, with 15 bases between. The germline V gene encodes CDR1 SGHRS and CDR2 YFSETQ. This CDR3 has 16 residues. The CDR3 nucleotides are TGCGCCAGCAGCTTGGATTTCGAGGGTCTGGATTCACCCCTCCACTTT. Residues: CASSLDFEGLDSPLHF.